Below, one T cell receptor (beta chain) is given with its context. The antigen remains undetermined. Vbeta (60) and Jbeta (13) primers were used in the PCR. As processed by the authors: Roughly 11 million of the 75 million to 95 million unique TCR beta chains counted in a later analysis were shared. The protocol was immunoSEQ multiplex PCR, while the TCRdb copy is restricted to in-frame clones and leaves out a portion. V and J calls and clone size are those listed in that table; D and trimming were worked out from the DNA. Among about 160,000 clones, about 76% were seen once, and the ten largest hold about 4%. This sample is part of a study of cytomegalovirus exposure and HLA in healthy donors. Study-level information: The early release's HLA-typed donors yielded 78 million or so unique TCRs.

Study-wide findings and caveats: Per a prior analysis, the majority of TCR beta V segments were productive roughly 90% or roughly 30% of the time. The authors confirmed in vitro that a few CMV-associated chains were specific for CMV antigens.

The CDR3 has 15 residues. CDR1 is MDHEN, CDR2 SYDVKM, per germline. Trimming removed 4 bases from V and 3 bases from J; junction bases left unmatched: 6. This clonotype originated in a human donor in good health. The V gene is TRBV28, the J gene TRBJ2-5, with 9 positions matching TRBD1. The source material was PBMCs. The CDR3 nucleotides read TGTGCCAGCAGTTATCCCGGGACAGGGAAAGAGACCCAGTACTTC. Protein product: CASSYPGTGKETQYF.